What follows describes a single T cell receptor beta chain. Time point of the sample: newly diagnosed GD, antithyroid drugs for less than 3 months. Extracted RNA from PBMCs served as the source of the TCR library. Trimming took off 5 bases at V and 9 bases at J, with 14 bases between the two ends. Germline loops: CDR1 SEHNR, CDR2 FQNEAQ (reference sequence). The length of the CDR3 is 13 residues. Construction of TCR beta libraries relied on iRepertoire HTBI primers and on Arm-PCR targeting CDR3 regions. As originally analysed: The samples yielded approximately 62 TRBV and roughly 15 TRBJ segments. One entry per CDR3 protein results from TCRdb running MiXCR on the multiplex PCR reads. V and J calls and clone size were set by TCRdb, not the authors. The sample lists approximately 400,000 distinct CDR3 sequences; under 15% were seen once. The sample comes from a study of regulatory T cells in long-lasting Graves disease.

These data were also filed under a second study, of T cells in Graves' hyperthyroidism and ophthalmopathy. That work states: Most expanded thyroid clonotypes above 0.001 recurred in blood.

This receptor was identified in a young woman with Graves disease. The source was peripheral blood mononuclear cells (PBMCs), collected at new diagnosis, from a patient treated with antithyroid drugs. The rearrangement joins TRBV7-9 to TRBJ2-1; D uncertain. The CDR3 loop reads CASSDRLAGEQFF. CDR3 nucleotides: TGTGCCAGCAGCGATCGACTGGCCGGTGAGCAGTTCTTC.